This TCR beta chain stems from a study of shared T cell receptors in the human thymus. CDR1 is WSHSY, CDR2 SAAADI, per germline. The length of the CDR3 is 15 residues. The germline V and J ends were trimmed by 6 bases and 7 bases, with 16 bases remaining between them. TCRdb keeps only in-frame clones here, not all; method: immunoSEQ multiplex PCR. Of 600,000 to 900,000 clones in the sample, approximately 83% were seen once. Another study also made use of these data, one on human thymus T cells.

This chain uses TRBV10-2 with TRBJ1-6; a weak D match, TRBD1 (5 bases). The specimen sequenced was thymocytes. This TCR was recovered from a girl under two years old with a congenital heart defect. The CDR3, as DNA: TGCGCCAGCAGATTGGTCAGGGAGGGGAATTCACCCCTCCACTTT. Its translation is CASRLVREGNSPLHF.